A single sample is the source of the 20 T cell receptor beta chains below, sequenced in a study of human T cells and chemical hapten exposure. TCRdb re-called the RACE reads through MiXCR, storing one row per CDR3 protein. Counted here are tens of thousands of distinct CDR3 sequences, approximately 9.9% occurring once; the ten biggest clones make up 2.2%. This sample's time point: patch test 2, 6 weeks after DPC sensitization. Stated treatment: therapeutic diphenylcyclopropenone sensitization with weekly scalp DPC. The sample in question was whole blood, obtained in connection with sensitization to the hapten diphenylcyclopropenone (DPC). The receptors originated from a man between 35 and 55 years old with alopecia areata. Some clones in this sample may be carry-over from other donors' samples.

This clonotype was recorded a few times. The gene calls are TRBV12-3 or TRBV12-4 and TRBJ2-7; D not resolved. Trimming pared 2 bases from V and 2 bases from J, leaving 7 bases between. This CDR3 is 13 amino acids long. CDR3 sequence reads: CASSLRQTYEQYF. CDR3 nucleotide sequence: TGTGCCAGCAGTTTAAGGCAGACCTACGAGCAGTACTTC.

The J gene is TRBJ2-2, the V gene TRBV27; D ambiguous. The CDR3 consists of 13 residues. V gave up 6 bases and J gave up 3 bases, with 8 bases separating them. Germline assignment: CDR1 MNHEY and CDR2 SMNVEV (reference sequence). The CDR3 is CASRKGYTGELFF. The CDR3 DNA follows: TGTGCCAGCAGGAAGGGTTACACCGGGGAGCTGTTTTTT.

This clonotype showed up just a few times. The CDR3 sequence is CASSPTGLAVYNEQFF. As DNA, the CDR3 is TGTGCCAGCAGTCCCACCGGACTAGCGGTATACAATGAGCAGTTCTTC. The rearrangement uses TRBV12-3 or TRBV12-4 and TRBJ2-1; the match to TRBD2 covers 10 bases. The length of the CDR3 is 16 residues. The V and J ends lost 5 bases and 4 bases, in that order; junction bases with no gene match: 8.

This chain links TRBV19 with TRBJ2-3; D gene uncertain. Trimming pared 5 bases from V and 5 bases from J, leaving 5 bases between. Germline V gives CDR1 LNHDA, CDR2 SQIVND (reference sequence). CDR3 length: 11 amino acids. This chain's CDR3 is CASSARDTQYF. CDR3 nucleotide sequence: TGTGCCAGTAGTGCCAGAGATACGCAGTATTTT. Complete variable domain (other parts from reference TRBV19 and TRBJ2-3): DGGITQSPKYLFRKEGQNVTLSCEQNLNHDAMYWYRQDPGQGLRLIYYSQIVNDFQKGDIAEGYSVSREKKESFPLTVTSAQKNPTAFYLCASSARDTQYFGPGTRLTVL.

The gene calls are TRBV7-2 and TRBJ2-1, with a possible D match to TRBD2 (6 bases). V was shortened by 5 bases and J by 6 bases, with 17 bases between the two germline ends. CDR1 is SGHTA and CDR2 is FQGNSA in the germline V gene. This CDR3 region has 15 residues. The CDR3 region is CASSGVWGGSNEQFF. The CDR3 bases are TGTGCCAGCAGCGGGGTTTGGGGAGGATCCAATGAGCAGTTCTTC.

The table lists this clonotype with a few counts. This rearrangement joins TRBV25-1 to TRBJ2-3; D not certain. The length of the CDR3 is 15 residues. Germline loops: CDR1 MGHDK, CDR2 SYGVNS. V lost 1 base, J lost 9 bases, and 17 bases lay in between. The DNA for the CDR3 is TGTGCCAGCAGTGAATCTGGAACCGGCCTGAGGACGCAGTATTTT. This codes for CASSESGTGLRTQYF. Full variable domain (remainder filled in from reference TRBV25-1 and TRBJ2-3): EADIYQTPRYLVIGTGKKITLECSQTMGHDKMYWYQQDPGMELHLIHYSYGVNSTEKGDLSSESTVSRIRTEHFPLTLESARPSHTSQYLCASSESGTGLRTQYFGPGTRLTVL.

This clonotype has only a few counts. This chain uses TRBV20-1 with TRBJ1-1; TRBD1 matches 8 bases. With 0 bases clipped from V and 1 base from J, the junction kept 4 bases outside the gene matches. The CDR3 contains 15 residues. The germline V gene has CDR1 DFQATT and CDR2 SNEGSKA (reference sequence). The DNA of the CDR3 is TGCAGTGCTAGAGACAGGGGGACAGGGAACACTGAAGCTTTCTTT. Encoded protein: CSARDRGTGNTEAFF.

The chain joins TRBV29-1 to TRBJ2-1; 14 nucleotides match TRBD2. CDR3 length equals 20 residues. The V gene's germline CDR1 is SQVTM and CDR2 ANQGSEA. V dropped 6 bases and J dropped 0; count of bases not matched to a gene: 16. CDR3 sequence reads: CSVPGPWTSGRYYSYNEQFF. As DNA, the CDR3 is TGCAGCGTCCCCGGGCCCTGGACTAGCGGGAGGTACTACTCCTACAATGAGCAGTTCTTC.

This clonotype was recorded at least ten times. This sequence joins TRBV6-2 or TRBV6-3 and TRBJ1-5; 9 nucleotides match TRBD1. CDR1 is MNHEY, CDR2 SVGEGT, per germline. V was pared by 6 bases and J by 6 bases, with 3 bases of the junction left unmatched. This CDR3 spans 13 amino acids. CDR3 nucleotides: TGTGCCAGCAGGGACAGGGGTGGTCAGCCCCAGCATTTT. Encoded protein: CASRDRGGQPQHF.

This clonotype has only a few counts. The chain uses TRBV4-3 and TRBJ2-3; D remains ambiguous. Germline CDR1 is LGHNA and CDR2 is YSLEER. Trimming cost V 5 bases and J 6 bases, with 9 bases left between them. CDR3 length equals 12 residues. CDR3 DNA: TGCGCCAGCAGCATGTTAGGGGATACGCAGTATTTT. Translating it yields CASSMLGDTQYF.

The chain recombines TRBV6-2 or TRBV6-3 with TRBJ2-7; TRBD2 matches at 8 bases. CDR1 is MNHEY and CDR2 is SVGEGT in the germline V gene. The junction had 10 bases not matched to a gene; V was cut back by 0 bases and J by 0 bases. This CDR3 is built from 18 residues. The CDR3 nucleotides read TGTGCCAGCAGTTACTCGAGTAGGACGAGCGGGAGCTCCTACGAGCAGTACGTC. It translates to CASSYSSRTSGSSYEQYV.

The sample holds a few counts of this clonotype. The rearrangement joins TRBV10-3 to TRBJ2-2; D gene ambiguous. The V and J ends lost 10 bases and 0 bases respectively, with 6 bases between them. The CDR3 runs to 12 residues. Germline V lookup: CDR1 ENHRY, CDR2 SYGVKD. The CDR3 region is CASDANTGELFF. CDR3 DNA: TGTGCCAGCGATGCGAACACCGGGGAGCTGTTTTTT.

The chain couples TRBV12-3 or TRBV12-4 to TRBJ2-2; no reliable D call. V shed 6 bases and J shed 5 bases, with 10 bases lying between them. The CDR3 totals 13 residues. In DNA form, the CDR3 reads TGTGCCAGCAGCCCGACCGGGACCGGGGAGCTGTTTTTT. Its protein product is CASSPTGTGELFF.

The chain is built from TRBV28 and TRBJ2-5; 7 bases align to TRBD2. The CDR3 totals 17 residues. Trimming at V came to 9 bases and at J to 1 base, leaving 17 bases not matched to a gene. CDR1 and CDR2 (germline): MDHEN, SYDVKM. The DNA of the CDR3 is TGTGCCAGGGAATTTCCGGGACTACCCCTGGTCCAAGAGACCCAGTACTTC. Translation gives CAREFPGLPLVQETQYF.

At least ten counts were recorded for this clonotype. This rearrangement joins TRBV21-1 to TRBJ1-2. TRBV21-1 is a pseudogene. The CDR3 is made up of 13 amino acids. For the CDR3, the DNA is TGTGCCAGCAGCAAACACGGAATCTATGGCTACACCTTC. Its translation is CASSKHGIYGYTF.

This clonotype occurred a few times. The chain uses TRBV4-3 and TRBJ1-2; TRBD1 is a possible D gene (5 bases). The germline gives CDR1 LGHNA, CDR2 YSLEER. The CDR3 totals 15 residues. Between the trimmed V and J ends, which lost 1 base and 3 bases, there was a span of 12 bases. CDR3 protein: CASSQGGWGDYGYTF. The CDR3 region has the DNA TGCGCCAGCAGCCAAGGGGGCTGGGGGGACTATGGCTACACCTTC.

This clonotype was observed at least ten times. The J gene is TRBJ1-3, the V gene TRBV6-2 or TRBV6-3; D not resolved. The germline gives CDR1 MNHEY, CDR2 SVGEGT. Between the trimmed V and J ends, which lost 3 bases and 0 bases, there was a span of 9 bases. The CDR3 is made up of 15 amino acids. CDR3 nucleotides: TGTGCCAGCAGTTATGGCCGCAGCTCTGGAAACACCATATATTTT. Protein sequence: CASSYGRSSGNTIYF.

This clonotype was picked up a small number of times. V usage is TRBV7-3 and J usage is TRBJ2-7; tentative D call: TRBD1 (8 bases). The CDR3 is 13 amino acids. Germline assignment: CDR1 SGHTA and CDR2 FQGTGA. With 8 bases removed from V and 3 bases from J, the gap between germline ends came to 14 bases. The CDR3 DNA sequence: TGTGCCAGCGGACAGGGAGGGTTCTACGAGCAGTACGTC. As protein: CASGQGGFYEQYV.

This rearrangement joins TRBV3-1 to TRBJ2-3, with a tentative D call TRBD2 (6 bases). This CDR3 comprises 15 residues. Germline V CDR1 and CDR2: LGHDT, YNNKEL (reference sequence). The ends were cut back, 4 bases at V and 5 bases at J, with 16 bases in the middle. DNA of the CDR3: TGTGCCAGCAGCCCCCGCGGGGCGGGACTAGATACGCAGTATTTT. It yields the protein CASSPRGAGLDTQYF.

The sample holds a few counts of this clonotype. The chain employs TRBV7-2 and TRBJ2-1; TRBD1 aligns across 10 bases. Germline-derived CDR1 and CDR2 are SGHTA and FQGNSA. The CDR3 contains 15 residues. V dropped 5 bases and J dropped 1; count of bases not matched to a gene: 2. The CDR3 nucleotides are TGTGCCAGCAGCGGACAGGGGGAGTCCTACAATGAGCAGTTCTTC. This sequence encodes CASSGQGESYNEQFF.